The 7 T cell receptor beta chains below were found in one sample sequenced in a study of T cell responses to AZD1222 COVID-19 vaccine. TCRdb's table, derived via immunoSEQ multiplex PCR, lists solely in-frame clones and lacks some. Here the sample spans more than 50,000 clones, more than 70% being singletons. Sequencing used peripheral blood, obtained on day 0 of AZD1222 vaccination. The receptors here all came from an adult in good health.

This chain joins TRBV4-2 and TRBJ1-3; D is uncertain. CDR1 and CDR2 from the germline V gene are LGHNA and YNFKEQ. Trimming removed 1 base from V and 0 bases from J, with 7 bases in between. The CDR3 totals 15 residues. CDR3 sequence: CASSQVTSSGNTIYF. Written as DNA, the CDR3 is TGTGCCAGCAGCCAAGTCACAAGCTCTGGAAACACCATATATTTT.

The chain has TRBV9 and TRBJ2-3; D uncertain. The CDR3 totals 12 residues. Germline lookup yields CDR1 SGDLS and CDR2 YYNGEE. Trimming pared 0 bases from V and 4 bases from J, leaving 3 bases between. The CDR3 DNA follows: TGTGCCAGCAGCGTAGCATCAGATACGCAGTATTTT. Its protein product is CASSVASDTQYF.

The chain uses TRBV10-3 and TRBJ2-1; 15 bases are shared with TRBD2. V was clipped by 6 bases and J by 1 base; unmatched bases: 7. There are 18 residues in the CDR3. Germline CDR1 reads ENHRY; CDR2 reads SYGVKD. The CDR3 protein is CAIRMGLAGGGSYNEQFF. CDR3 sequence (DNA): TGTGCCATCAGAATGGGACTAGCGGGAGGAGGGTCCTACAATGAGCAGTTCTTC.

CDR3: CASSSRTGGMTDTQYF. CDR3 DNA: TGTGCCAGCAGCTCTAGGACAGGGGGCATGACAGATACGCAGTATTTT. The chain combines TRBV28 with TRBJ2-3, with 11 bases fitting TRBD1. The CDR3 loop spans 16 amino acids. Losses at the gene ends were 6 bases for V and 3 bases for J; bases not matched to a gene: 8. Germline V gives CDR1 MDHEN, CDR2 SYDVKM.

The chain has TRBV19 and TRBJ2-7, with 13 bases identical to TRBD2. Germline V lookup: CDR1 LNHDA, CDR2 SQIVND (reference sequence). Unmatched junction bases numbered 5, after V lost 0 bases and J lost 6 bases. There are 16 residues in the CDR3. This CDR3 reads CASSIEGTSGTVEQYF. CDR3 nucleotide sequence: TGTGCCAGTAGTATAGAGGGGACTAGCGGGACGGTCGAGCAGTACTTC.

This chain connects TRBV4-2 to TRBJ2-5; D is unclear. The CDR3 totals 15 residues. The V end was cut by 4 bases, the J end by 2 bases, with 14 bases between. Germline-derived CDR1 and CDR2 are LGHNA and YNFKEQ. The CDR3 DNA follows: TGTGCCAGCAGCCGCGGCCCTACTATACAAGAGACCCAGTACTTC. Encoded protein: CASSRGPTIQETQYF.

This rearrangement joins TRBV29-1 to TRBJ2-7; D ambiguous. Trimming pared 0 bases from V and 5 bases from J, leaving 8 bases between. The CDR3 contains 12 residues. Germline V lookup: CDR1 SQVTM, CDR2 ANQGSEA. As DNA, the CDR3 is TGCAGCGTTGAAGATCTCGTGGACGAGCAGTACTTC. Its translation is CSVEDLVDEQYF.